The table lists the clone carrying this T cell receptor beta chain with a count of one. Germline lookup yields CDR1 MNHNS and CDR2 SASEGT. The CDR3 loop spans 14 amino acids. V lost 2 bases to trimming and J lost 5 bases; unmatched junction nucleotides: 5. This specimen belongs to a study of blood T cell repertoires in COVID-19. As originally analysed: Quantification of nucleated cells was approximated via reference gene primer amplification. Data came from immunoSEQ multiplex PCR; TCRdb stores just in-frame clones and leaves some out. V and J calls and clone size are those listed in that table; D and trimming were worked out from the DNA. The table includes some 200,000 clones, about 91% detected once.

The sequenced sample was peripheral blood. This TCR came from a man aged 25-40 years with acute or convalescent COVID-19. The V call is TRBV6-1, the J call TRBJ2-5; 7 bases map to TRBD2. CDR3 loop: CASSELRGGETQYF. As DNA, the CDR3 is TGTGCCAGCAGTGAACTTCGGGGAGGGGAGACCCAGTACTTC.